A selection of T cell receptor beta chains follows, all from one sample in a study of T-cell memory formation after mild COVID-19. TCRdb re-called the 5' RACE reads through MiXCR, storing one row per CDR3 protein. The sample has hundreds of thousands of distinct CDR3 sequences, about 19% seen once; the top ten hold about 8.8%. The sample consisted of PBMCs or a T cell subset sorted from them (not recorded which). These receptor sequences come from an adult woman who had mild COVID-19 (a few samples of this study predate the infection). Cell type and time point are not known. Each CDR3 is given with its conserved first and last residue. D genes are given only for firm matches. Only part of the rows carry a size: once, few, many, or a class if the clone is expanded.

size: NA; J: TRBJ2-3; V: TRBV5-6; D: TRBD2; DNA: TGTGCCAGCAGCTTCTGGACTAGCGGGAGTGCGGCAGATACGCAGTATTTT; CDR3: CASSFWTSGSAADTQYF
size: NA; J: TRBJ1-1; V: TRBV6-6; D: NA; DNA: TGTGCCAGCAGCATACAGGATCGGTACACTGAAGCTTTCTTT; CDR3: CASSIQDRYTEAFF
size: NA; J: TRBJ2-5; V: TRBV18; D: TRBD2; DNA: TGTGCCAGCTCACCAAGCATGTTTCAGACTAGCGGCTACCAAGAGACCCAGTACTTC; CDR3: CASSPSMFQTSGYQETQYF
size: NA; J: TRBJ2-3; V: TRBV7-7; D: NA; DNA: TGTGCTAGCAGCTTAGCGCTAGGCGGGGGCACAGATACGCAGTATTTT; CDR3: CASSLALGGGTDTQYF
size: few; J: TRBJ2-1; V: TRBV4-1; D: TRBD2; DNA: TGCGCCAGCAGCCTTCCCAGCGGGGTTACGAATGAGCAGTTCTTC; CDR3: CASSLPSGVTNEQFF
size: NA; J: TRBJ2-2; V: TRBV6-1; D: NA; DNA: TGTGCCAGCAGGCACTATGACAGGACCGGGGAGCTGTTTTTT; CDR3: CASRHYDRTGELFF
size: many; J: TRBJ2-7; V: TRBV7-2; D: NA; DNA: TGTGCCAGCAGCTTAGCCCGGGGTGAGCAGTACTTC; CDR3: CASSLARGEQYF
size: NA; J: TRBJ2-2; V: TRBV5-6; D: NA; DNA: TGTGCCAGCAGCTACAGGGCCCTGGCCCAGAACACCGGGGAGCTGTTTTTT; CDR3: CASSYRALAQNTGELFF
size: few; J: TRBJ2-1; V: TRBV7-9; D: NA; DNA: TGTGCCAGCAGCCCGAGTAGGGTCGATGAGCAGTTCTTC; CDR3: CASSPSRVDEQFF
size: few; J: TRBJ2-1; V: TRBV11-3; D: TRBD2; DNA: TGTGCCAGCAGCCCAAGGGGGGAGCGGGGGAATGAGCAGTTCTTC; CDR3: CASSPRGERGNEQFF
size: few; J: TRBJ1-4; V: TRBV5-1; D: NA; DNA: TGCGCCAGCAGCCCTACCCCGGGGCCCGGAATCTCTCAAAAACTGTTTTTT; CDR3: CASSPTPGPGISQKLFF